What follows is one T cell receptor beta chain and its context. From the 5' RACE reads, TCRdb called clonotypes with MiXCR, one entry per CDR3 protein. The repertoire holds some 500,000 distinct CDR3 sequences, with approximately 14% as singletons. Donors uniformly comprised healthy Caucasians. The data stem from a study of identical twins. V was clipped by 0 bases and J by 7 bases, with 22 bases between them. The CDR3 has 18 amino acids. Germline V gives CDR1 SGHAT, CDR2 FQNNGV. These records were also assigned to another study, of yellow fever vaccine responses in identical twins.

The TCR comes from a woman aged 18-29 years in good health. Sequenced material: CD4+ T cells sorted from blood. This chain connects TRBV11-2 to TRBJ1-5; D remains unclear. CDR3 sequence (DNA): TGTGCCAGCAGCTTAGAACCGCCTGGCTCGGCGAAGAGACAGCCCCAGCATTTT. Its translation: CASSLEPPGSAKRQPQHF.